This record covers a single TCR beta chain. Its antigen remains unknown. The sample originates from a study of Ad26.COV2.S vaccination and SARS-CoV-2 variants. The study, taken as a whole, reports: Placebo recipients had lower spike-specific TCR breadth than vaccine recipients.

The V gene's germline CDR1 is LNHNV and CDR2 YYDKDF (reference sequence). V lost 0 bases and J 9 bases, leaving 0 bases between the germline ends. The CDR3 runs to 11 residues. Only in-frame clones appear in the TCRdb table, and some are missing; sequencing was by immunoSEQ multiplex PCR. In the table there are some 320,000 clones, just over 85% of which are singletons. Treatment indicated: 19 received Ad26.COV2.S at low or high dose, single or two shots; about 5 received placebo; per-sample allocation not given. It was on day 63 after the first vaccine or placebo injection that samples were taken. What was given as vaccine was an Ad26 vector encoding Wuhan-strain SARS-CoV-2 spike.

This TCR derives from a person aged 18-65 years who received the Ad26.COV2.S COVID-19 vaccine or a placebo. The sequences come from peripheral blood, collected in a trial of Ad26.COV2.S vaccine versus placebo. The rearrangement joins TRBV15 to TRBJ1-6, with D unresolved. The DNA of the CDR3 is TGTGCCACCAGCAGAGATTCACCCCTCCACTTT. This translates into CATSRDSPLHF.